A single T cell receptor (beta chain) is shown here with its context. This entry is derived from a study of blood T cell repertoires in COVID-19. The CDR3 has 14 amino acids. With 5 bases removed from V and 6 bases from J, the gap between germline ends came to 17 bases. From germline, CDR1 is KGHSH and CDR2 LQKENI. TCRdb's table, derived via immunoSEQ multiplex PCR, lists solely in-frame clones and lacks some. The table lists about 140,000 clones, about 87% of them singletons. This TCR was recovered from a human donor with COVID-19, enrolled during active disease. The donor label of this sample is uncertain. Sequencing used peripheral blood. V and J are TRBV18 and TRBJ2-7, with D possibly matching TRBD1 (6 bases). CDR3 sequence: CASSMSQGTSEQYF. Written as DNA, the CDR3 is TGTGCCAGCTCAATGTCACAGGGAACCTCCGAGCAGTACTTC.